A selection of T cell receptor beta chains follows, all from one sample in a study of CD8+CD57+ T cells in acquired aplastic anemia. Using its own MiXCR run on the reads, TCRdb lists one record per CDR3 protein. The sample has some 190,000 distinct CDR3 sequences, 40% to 55% seen once. Sequencing used sorted CD4+, CD8+, or CD8+CD57+ T cells (not recorded which) from PBMCs. Source of these receptors: a human donor in good health. Both conserved end residues are part of each CDR3. A D gene is named only where the DNA matches it firmly. Clone sizes are given selectively: once, few, many, or a class where the clone is expanded.

v_call	j_call	d_call	cdr3_length	clone_size	cdr3_aa	cdr3_nt
TRBV12-3/TRBV12-4	TRBJ2-7	TRBD1	13	NA	CASSLVTGGEQYF	TGTGCCAGCAGTTTGGTGACAGGGGGCGAGCAGTACTTC
TRBV25-1	TRBJ1-2	NA	12	NA	CASRNGGYGYTF	TGTGCCAGCCGAAATGGAGGGTATGGCTACACCTTC
TRBV2	TRBJ1-2	NA	12	few	CASGKANYGYTF	TGTGCCAGCGGTAAAGCCAACTATGGCTACACCTTC
TRBV20-1	TRBJ2-7	TRBD1	13	NA	CSATGTGRYEQYF	TGCAGTGCTACCGGGACAGGGCGCTACGAGCAGTACTTC
TRBV7-9	TRBJ2-2	NA	15	many	CASSYLTLSTGELFF	TGTGCCAGCAGCTATCTGACCCTTTCCACCGGGGAGCTGTTTTTT
TRBV11-2	TRBJ2-5	TRBD2	14	many	CASSWMWEGETQYF	TGTGCCAGCAGCTGGATGTGGGAGGGAGAGACCCAGTACTTC
TRBV7-2	TRBJ2-7	NA	14	NA	CASSLIGGNYEQYF	TGTGCCAGCAGCTTGATCGGTGGAAACTACGAGCAGTACTTC
TRBV12-3/TRBV12-4	TRBJ1-6	NA	11	NA	CASSLVSPLHF	TGTGCCAGCAGTTTAGTTTCACCCCTCCACTTT
TRBV28	TRBJ1-1	NA	11	few	CASSPGYGAFF	TGTGCCAGCAGTCCAGGGTACGGAGCTTTCTTT
TRBV20-1	TRBJ2-7	TRBD2	15	many	CSARGLAGGQGEQYF	TGCAGTGCTAGGGGTCTAGCGGGAGGCCAGGGGGAGCAGTACTTC
TRBV6-5	TRBJ1-3	NA	16	few	CASSYSISSSGNTIYF	TGTGCCAGCAGTTACTCGATATCCTCCTCTGGAAACACCATATATTTT
TRBV6-5	TRBJ1-2	TRBD1	17	NA	CASSYNTGVLANYGYTF	TGTGCCAGCAGTTACAATACAGGGGTCCTAGCTAACTATGGCTACACCTTC
TRBV27	TRBJ2-3	NA	14	NA	CASSLQRSTDTQYF	TGTGCCAGCAGTTTACAACGAAGCACAGATACGCAGTATTTT
TRBV5-1	TRBJ2-5	TRBD2	13	many	CASSLAGVETQYF	TGCGCCAGCAGCTTAGCGGGAGTGGAGACCCAGTACTTC
TRBV5-6	TRBJ2-5	NA	16	many	CASSLKGGAYQETQYF	TGTGCCAGCAGCTTGAAGGGAGGAGCGTACCAAGAGACCCAGTACTTC
TRBV15	TRBJ1-1	TRBD1	15	NA	CATSRRTGENTEAFF	TGTGCCACCAGCAGACGAACAGGGGAGAACACTGAAGCTTTCTTT
TRBV29-1	TRBJ1-5	NA	15	NA	CSVVEGTSGRQPQHF	TGCAGCGTTGTGGAAGGGACCTCTGGGAGGCAGCCCCAGCATTTT
TRBV10-3	TRBJ2-5	TRBD1	14	NA	CAISRDSSTETQYF	TGTGCCATCAGCCGGGACAGCTCTACGGAGACCCAGTACTTC
TRBV5-1	TRBJ1-6	TRBD1	15	many	CASSLDDRGGSPLHF	TGCGCCAGCAGCTTGGACGACAGGGGCGGTTCACCCCTCCACTTT
TRBV7-8	TRBJ2-7	NA	12	few	CASSPNRYEQYF	TGTGCCAGCAGCCCCAATCGCTACGAGCAGTACTTC
TRBV20-1	TRBJ2-1	NA	15	many	CSARGGLKSNNEQFF	TGCAGTGCTAGAGGGGGACTCAAAAGTAACAATGAGCAGTTCTTC
TRBV2	TRBJ1-1	NA	13	NA	CASRLDPNTEAFF	TGTGCCAGCAGACTCGACCCGAACACTGAAGCTTTCTTT
TRBV20-1	TRBJ2-4	TRBD2	15	many	CSAYTSGRVKNIQYF	TGCAGTGCTTATACTAGCGGGAGGGTCAAAAACATTCAGTACTTC
TRBV6-2/TRBV6-3	TRBJ2-1	NA	12	many	CASSRNYNEQFF	TGTGCCAGCAGCCGTAACTACAATGAGCAGTTCTTC
TRBV7-9	TRBJ2-7	NA	12	NA	CASSKSSGEQYF	TGTGCCAGCAGCAAATCATCCGGCGAGCAGTACTTC
TRBV12-3/TRBV12-4	TRBJ2-4	TRBD1	14	NA	CASSRRDRGHIQYF	TGTGCCAGCAGTCGCCGGGACAGGGGGCACATTCAGTACTTC
TRBV19	TRBJ2-7	TRBD1	14	once	CASSMTGRSYEQYF	TGTGCCAGTAGTATGACAGGGAGATCCTACGAGCAGTACTTC
TRBV20-1	TRBJ2-2	NA	15	once	CSARAKGGITGELFF	TGCAGTGCTAGAGCAAAAGGCGGAATCACCGGGGAGCTGTTTTTT
TRBV11-3	TRBJ2-7	TRBD1	14	many	CASSPTGGPYEQYF	TGTGCCAGCAGCCCCACAGGGGGTCCTTACGAGCAGTACTTC
TRBV11-1	TRBJ1-6	NA	16	NA	CASSTWTAVDNSPLHF	TGTGCCAGCAGCACCTGGACAGCTGTCGATAATTCACCCCTCCACTTT
TRBV12-3/TRBV12-4	TRBJ2-7	NA	11	many	CASSRQYEQYF	TGTGCCAGCTCCCGTCAATACGAGCAGTACTTC
TRBV20-1	TRBJ1-3	NA	12	NA	CSAPSSGNTIYF	TGCAGTGCGCCAAGCTCTGGAAACACCATATATTTT
TRBV6-4	TRBJ2-3	TRBD1	15	NA	CASSRQGLGTDTQYF	TGTGCCAGCAGTCGACAGGGATTGGGCACAGATACGCAGTATTTT
TRBV9	TRBJ2-1	NA	13	NA	CASSVVALGEQFF	TGTGCCAGCAGCGTAGTAGCATTGGGTGAGCAGTTCTTC
TRBV19	TRBJ2-7	TRBD2	14	NA	CASSVGRVVSEQYF	TGTGCCAGTAGTGTCGGGAGGGTGGTATCCGAGCAGTACTTC
TRBV28	TRBJ1-1	NA	11	many	CASSFKTEAFF	TGTGCCAGCAGTTTCAAGACTGAAGCTTTCTTT
TRBV9	TRBJ2-1	TRBD2	15	many	CASSPRLAGRNEQFF	TGTGCCAGCAGCCCTCGCTTAGCGGGTCGCAATGAGCAGTTCTTC
TRBV6-5	TRBJ2-7	NA	17	many	CASSYSSGQGSSYEQYF	TGTGCCAGCAGTTACTCGTCTGGGCAGGGAAGCTCCTACGAGCAGTACTTC
TRBV5-4	TRBJ1-6	NA	15	NA	CASSLAGVSNSPLHF	TGTGCCAGCAGCTTGGCCGGGGTGAGTAATTCACCCCTCCACTTT
TRBV19	TRBJ1-4	TRBD1	16	many	CASSITGAHNNEKLFF	TGTGCCAGTAGTATTACAGGGGCGCATAATAATGAAAAACTGTTTTTT